The 20 T cell receptor beta chains presented below share a single source sample, sequenced in a study of neurological immune-mediated disorders. TCRdb reprocessed the 5' RACE reads via MiXCR and lists one record per CDR3 protein. The sample shows 60,000 to 85,000 distinct CDR3 sequences, approximately 5% of them seen only once. Sample: PBMCs. The receptors stem from a woman aged 70-85 years with multiple sclerosis.

A note on this clonotype: A read error may explain this, as a much larger clone is one base away. The chain recombines TRBV20-1 with TRBJ2-1, with 7 bases aligning to TRBD2. The CDR3 has 15 amino acids. Germline V gives CDR1 DFQATT, CDR2 SNEGSKA (reference sequence). The CDR3 sequence: CSARLLGGSTAEQLF. CDR3 in DNA: TGCAGTGCTAGGTTACTTGGCGGGAGTACGGCTGAGCAGCTCTTC.

In its sample, this clonotype was seen a few times. The rearrangement links TRBV29-1 to TRBJ1-1, with D perhaps matching TRBD1 (5 bases). Looked up from germline, CDR1 is SQVTM and CDR2 is ANQGSEA. The CDR3 is made up of 18 amino acids. The V end was cut by 6 bases, the J end by 1 base, with 27 bases between. CDR3 residues: CSVELKLGGLGANTEAFF. In DNA form, the CDR3 reads TGCAGCGTCGAACTAAAGTTGGGCGGGTTAGGGGCGAACACTGAAGCTTTCTTT.

This clonotype was counted at least ten times. DNA for the CDR3: TGTGCCAGCTCCCAGAGTGCGGGGAACACTGAAGCTTTCTTT. It specifies CASSQSAGNTEAFF. The V gene is TRBV18, the J gene TRBJ1-1; D is unclear. From germline, CDR1 is KGHSH and CDR2 LQKENI. V lost 6 bases and J 1 base, leaving 12 bases between the germline ends. The CDR3 length is 14 residues.

This clonotype was detected many times. V and J are TRBV27 and TRBJ2-7, with TRBD2 identical over 8 bases. This CDR3 region has 15 residues. Unmatched junction bases numbered 7, after V lost 4 bases and J lost 2 bases. CDR1 is MNHEY, CDR2 SMNVEV, per germline (reference sequence). The CDR3 region is CASSSLSGSTYEQYF. For the CDR3, the DNA is TGTGCCAGCAGTTCACTAAGCGGGAGCACCTACGAGCAGTACTTC.

This clonotype appeared many times. J is TRBJ1-2 and V is TRBV12-3 or TRBV12-4, with D possibly being TRBD1 (5 bases). The length of the CDR3 is 15 residues. V dropped 4 bases and J dropped 4 bases, with 16 bases sitting between them. CDR3 coding DNA: TGTGCCAGCAGTTACCTCGGGGGGGGGAGCTATGGCTACACCTTC. This gives the protein CASSYLGGGSYGYTF.

This clonotype was observed many times. The J gene is TRBJ1-1, the V gene TRBV25-1; D not resolved. The germline V gene has CDR1 MGHDK and CDR2 SYGVNS. Deletions cut 4 bases from V and 1 base from J, with 4 bases between. The CDR3 sequence is 12 residues long. The CDR3 loop is CASSAGNTEAFF. CDR3 in DNA: TGTGCCAGCAGTGCCGGGAACACTGAAGCTTTCTTT.

This clonotype has ten or more counts. The rearrangement uses TRBV4-1 and TRBJ2-4; the D call may be TRBD1 or TRBD2 (6 bases each). Deletions cut 1 base from V and 3 bases from J, with 13 bases between. Germline V gene lookup returns CDR1 MGHRA and CDR2 YSYEKL. The CDR3 loop spans 16 amino acids. CDR3 sequence (DNA): TGCGCCAGCAGCCAAGGACAAGGAGGGGGCAAAAACATTCAGTACTTC. Translating gives CASSQGQGGGKNIQYF.

This clonotype appeared many times. The V and J genes are TRBV3-1 and TRBJ2-7, with 7 bases matching TRBD2. Germline V CDR1 and CDR2: LGHDT, YNNKEL (reference sequence). J was trimmed by 6 bases and V by 4 bases; bases with no gene match: 9. The CDR3 totals 14 residues. The DNA for the CDR3 is TGTGCCAGCAGCCGCGCGGGGGAGACCCCCGAGCAGTACTTC. Protein product: CASSRAGETPEQYF.

This clonotype was observed many times. CDR3 in amino acids: CSAPATGLAGLNEQFF. The CDR3 nucleotides are TGCAGTGCTCCAGCCACCGGACTAGCGGGGCTCAATGAGCAGTTCTTC. The gene calls are TRBV20-1 and TRBJ2-1; 12 bases are a match to TRBD2. The germline CDR1 and CDR2 sequences are DFQATT and SNEGSKA (reference sequence). J was trimmed by 6 bases and V by 5 bases; bases with no gene match: 11. The CDR3 sequence is 16 residues long.

This clonotype was picked up many times. The V and J genes are TRBV5-5 and TRBJ2-7; a weak D match, TRBD2 (5 bases). This CDR3 region has 15 residues. Trimming removed 2 bases at V and 7 bases at J, with 19 bases between. The germline gives CDR1 SGHKS, CDR2 YYEKEE (reference sequence). The CDR3: CASSLERAREGEQYF. CDR3 sequence (DNA): TGTGCCAGCAGCTTAGAAAGGGCCCGGGAAGGGGAGCAGTACTTC. Based on the CDR3 plus reference TRBV5-5 and TRBJ2-7, the full variable domain is DAGVTQSPTHLIKTRGQQVTLRCSPISGHKSVSWYQQVLGQGPQFIFQYYEKEERGRGNFPDRFSARQFPNYSSELNVNALLLGDSALYLCASSLERAREGEQYFGPGTRLTVT.

The rearrangement joins TRBV7-9 to TRBJ2-7; D not resolved. The CDR3 length is 12 residues. Germline CDR1 is SEHNR and CDR2 is FQNEAQ (reference sequence). V was shortened by 1 base and J by 10 bases, with 11 bases between the two germline ends. In DNA, the CDR3 is TGTGCCAGCAGCTTAGAGGGCAGTAAACAGTACTTC. Its protein is CASSLEGSKQYF. The variable domain in full, with the rest retrieved from reference TRBV7-9 and TRBJ2-7, is DTGVSQNPRHKITKRGQNVTFRCDPISEHNRLYWYRQTLGQGPEFLTYFQNEAQLEKSRLLSDRFSAERPKGSFSTLEIQRTEQGDSAMYLCASSLEGSKQYFGPGTRLTVT.

This clonotype was counted many times. This chain connects TRBV3-1 to TRBJ2-7; TRBD2 agrees at 8 bases. The CDR3 length is 17 residues. The V segment lost 1 base and the J segment 0 bases; nucleotides outside the gene matches: 8. CDR1 is LGHDT, CDR2 YNNKEL, per germline (reference sequence). CDR3 DNA: TGTGCCAGCAGCCAAGTGGTTGCGGGAGGCCCCTCCTACGAGCAGTACTTC. The encoded protein is CASSQVVAGGPSYEQYF.

This clonotype was observed a few times. The V call is TRBV16, the J call TRBJ2-2; D not certain. The CDR3 covers 13 residues. CDR1 KGHSY and CDR2 FQNENV come from the germline V gene. Trimming removed 5 bases from V and 4 bases from J, with 8 bases in between. The CDR3, as DNA: TGTGCCAGCAGCACAAGAGGCACCGGGGAGCTGTTTTTT. Amino acids: CASSTRGTGELFF.

Comment on this clonotype: A clone one base away is much larger, so this may be a read error. V gene TRBV6-6 combines with J gene TRBJ2-5; D remains unclear. The CDR3 totals 12 residues. Per germline, CDR1 MNHNY and CDR2 SVGAGI (reference sequence). CDR3 region: CSSSPIAETQYF. In DNA form, the CDR3 reads TGTTCCAGCAGCCCTATTGCGGAGACCCAGTACTTC.

The sample holds many counts of this clonotype. V and J are TRBV7-6 and TRBJ2-2; no firm D call. Trimming pared 1 base from V and 0 bases from J, leaving 18 bases between. The CDR3 runs to 19 residues. Per the germline V gene, CDR1 is SGHVS and CDR2 is FNYEAQ. The CDR3: CASSLEASTWPTNTGELFF. CDR3 bases: TGTGCCAGCAGCTTAGAAGCCTCTACATGGCCTACGAACACCGGGGAGCTGTTTTTT.

This clonotype was observed at least ten times. This chain connects TRBV3-1 to TRBJ2-3; 8 bases map to TRBD2. Per the germline V gene, CDR1 is LGHDT and CDR2 is YNNKEL (reference sequence). V was clipped by 3 bases and J by 4 bases; unmatched bases: 15. The CDR3 is 18 amino acids. The CDR3 DNA follows: TGTGCCAGCAGCCAGCGTAGCGGGACCACACTCAGGGCAGATACGCAGTATTTT. Protein sequence: CASSQRSGTTLRADTQYF.

This clonotype has a handful of counts. This chain connects TRBV6-1 to TRBJ1-5; TRBD1 is a possible D gene (5 bases). Per germline, CDR1 MNHNS and CDR2 SASEGT. Trimming removed 3 bases from V and 6 bases from J, with 9 bases in between. The CDR3 is made up of 13 amino acids. CDR3 coding DNA: TGTGCCAGCAGTGAGCTGGGGGGTCAGCCCCAGCATTTT. This sequence encodes CASSELGGQPQHF.

Ten or more counts support this clonotype. V gene TRBV29-1 combines with J gene TRBJ1-2, with D uncertain. Germline CDR1 reads SQVTM; CDR2 reads ANQGSEA. The CDR3 sequence is 12 residues long. V lost 6 bases to trimming and J lost 0 bases, with 8 bases between them. The CDR3 protein is CSVSTANYGYTF. The CDR3 DNA is TGCAGCGTCTCGACCGCTAACTATGGCTACACCTTC.

The V and J genes are TRBV5-1 and TRBJ2-7; D remains ambiguous. Trimming cost V 0 bases and J 3 bases, with 10 bases left between them. Germline CDR1 is SGHRS and CDR2 is YFSETQ. This CDR3 has 14 residues. The CDR3: CASSLGPASYEQYF. CDR3 in DNA: TGCGCCAGCAGCTTGGGTCCGGCGAGCTACGAGCAGTACTTC.

The CDR3 DNA is TGCAGTTCCGACAACTATGGCTACACCTTC. It yields the protein CSSDNYGYTF. This rearrangement joins TRBV20-1 to TRBJ1-2, with unresolved D. Deletions cut 8 bases from V and 2 bases from J, with 6 bases between. Germline loops: CDR1 DFQATT, CDR2 SNEGSKA (reference sequence). This CDR3 is built from 10 residues.